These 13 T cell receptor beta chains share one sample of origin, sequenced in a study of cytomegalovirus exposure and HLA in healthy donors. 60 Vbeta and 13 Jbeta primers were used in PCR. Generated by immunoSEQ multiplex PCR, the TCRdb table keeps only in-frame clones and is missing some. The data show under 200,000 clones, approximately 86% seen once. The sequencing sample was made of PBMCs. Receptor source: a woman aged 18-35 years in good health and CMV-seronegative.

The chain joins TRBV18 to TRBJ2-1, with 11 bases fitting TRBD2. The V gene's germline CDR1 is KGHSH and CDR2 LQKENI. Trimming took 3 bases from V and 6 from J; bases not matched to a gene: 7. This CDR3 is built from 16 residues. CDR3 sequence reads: CASSPGGTSGSNEQFF. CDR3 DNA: TGTGCCAGCTCACCCGGGGGTACTAGCGGGAGCAATGAGCAGTTCTTC.

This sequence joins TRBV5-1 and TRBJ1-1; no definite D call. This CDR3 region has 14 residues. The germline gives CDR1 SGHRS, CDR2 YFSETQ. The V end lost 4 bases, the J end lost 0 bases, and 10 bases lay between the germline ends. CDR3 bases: TGCGCCAGCAGCCCCCGTCTGTTGAACACTGAAGCTTTCTTT. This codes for CASSPRLLNTEAFF. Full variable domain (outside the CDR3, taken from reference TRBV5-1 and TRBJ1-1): KAGVTQTPRYLIKTRGQQVTLSCSPISGHRSVSWYQQTPGQGLQFLFEYFSETQRNKGNFPGRFSGRQFSNSRSEMNVSTLELGDSALYLCASSPRLLNTEAFFGQGTRLTVV.

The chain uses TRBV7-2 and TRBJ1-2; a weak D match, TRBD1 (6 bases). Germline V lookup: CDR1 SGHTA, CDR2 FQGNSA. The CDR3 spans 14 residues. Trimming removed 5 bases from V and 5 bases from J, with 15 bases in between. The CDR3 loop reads CASSTQTGSYGYTF. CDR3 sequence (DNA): TGTGCCAGCAGCACCCAGACAGGATCGTATGGCTACACCTTC.

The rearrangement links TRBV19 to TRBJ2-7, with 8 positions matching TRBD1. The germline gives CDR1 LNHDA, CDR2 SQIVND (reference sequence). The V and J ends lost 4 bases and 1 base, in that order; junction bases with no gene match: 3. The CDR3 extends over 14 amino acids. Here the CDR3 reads CASSKGQGSYEQYF. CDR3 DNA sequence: TGTGCCAGTAGTAAAGGACAGGGATCCTACGAGCAGTACTTC.

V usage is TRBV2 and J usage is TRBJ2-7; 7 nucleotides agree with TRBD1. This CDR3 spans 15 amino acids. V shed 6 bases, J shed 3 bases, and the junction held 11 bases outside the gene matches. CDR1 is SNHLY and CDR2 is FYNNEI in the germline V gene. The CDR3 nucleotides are TGTGCCAGCAGCCCCAGGGGGACACTCGTCTACGAGCAGTACTTC. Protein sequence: CASSPRGTLVYEQYF. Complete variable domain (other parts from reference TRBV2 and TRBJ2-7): EPEVTQTPSHQVTQMGQEVILRCVPISNHLYFYWYRQILGQKVEFLVSFYNNEISEKSEIFDDQFSVERPDGSNFTLKIRSTKLEDSAMYFCASSPRGTLVYEQYFGPGTRLTVT.

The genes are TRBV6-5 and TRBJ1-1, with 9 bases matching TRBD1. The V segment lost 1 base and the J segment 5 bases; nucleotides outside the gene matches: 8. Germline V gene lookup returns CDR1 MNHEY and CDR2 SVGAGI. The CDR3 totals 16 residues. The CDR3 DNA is TGTGCCAGCAGTTACTATTACAGGGGGCGATGGACTGAAGCTTTCTTT. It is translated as CASSYYYRGRWTEAFF.

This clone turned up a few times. The chain's CDR3 is CAWSSTPGAEAFF. The CDR3 coding sequence is TGTGCCTGGAGTTCCACCCCAGGGGCTGAAGCTTTCTTT. The chain recombines TRBV30 with TRBJ1-1, with a weak D call TRBD1 (6 bases). The germline V and J ends were trimmed by 2 bases and 6 bases, with 13 bases remaining between them. Per germline, CDR1 GTSNPN and CDR2 SVGIG (reference sequence). CDR3 length: 13 residues.

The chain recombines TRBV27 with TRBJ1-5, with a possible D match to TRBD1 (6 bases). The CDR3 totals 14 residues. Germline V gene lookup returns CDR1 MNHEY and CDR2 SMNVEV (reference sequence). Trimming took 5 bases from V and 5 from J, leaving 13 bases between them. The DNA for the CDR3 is TGTGCCAGCAGTGTGTCGGGGGGCCATCAGCCCCAGCATTTT. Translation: CASSVSGGHQPQHF.

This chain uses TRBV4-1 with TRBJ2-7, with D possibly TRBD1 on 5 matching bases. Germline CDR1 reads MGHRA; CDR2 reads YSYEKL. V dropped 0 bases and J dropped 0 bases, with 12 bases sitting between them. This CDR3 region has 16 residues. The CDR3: CASSQDKGSSSYEQYF. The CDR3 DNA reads TGCGCCAGCAGCCAAGATAAGGGGTCTTCCTCCTACGAGCAGTACTTC.

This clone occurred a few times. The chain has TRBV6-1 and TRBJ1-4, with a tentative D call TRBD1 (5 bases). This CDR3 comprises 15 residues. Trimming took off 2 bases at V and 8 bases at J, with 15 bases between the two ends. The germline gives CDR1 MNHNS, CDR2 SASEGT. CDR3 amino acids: CASSEFGALGEKLFF. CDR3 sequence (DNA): TGTGCCAGCAGTGAATTTGGGGCCCTTGGGGAAAAACTGTTTTTT.

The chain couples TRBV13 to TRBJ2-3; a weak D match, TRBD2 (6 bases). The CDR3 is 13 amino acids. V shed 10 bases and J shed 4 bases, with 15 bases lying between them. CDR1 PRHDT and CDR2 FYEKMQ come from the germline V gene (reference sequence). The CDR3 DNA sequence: TGTGCCACCAGTGGGACTGGCGCAGATACGCAGTATTTT. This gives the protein CATSGTGADTQYF.

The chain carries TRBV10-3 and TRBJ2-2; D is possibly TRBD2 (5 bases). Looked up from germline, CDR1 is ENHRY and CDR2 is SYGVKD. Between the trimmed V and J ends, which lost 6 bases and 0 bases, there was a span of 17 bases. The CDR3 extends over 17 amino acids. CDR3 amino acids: CAIRGSGIGANTGELFF. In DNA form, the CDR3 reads TGTGCCATCAGGGGGAGTGGAATCGGGGCGAACACCGGGGAGCTGTTTTTT.

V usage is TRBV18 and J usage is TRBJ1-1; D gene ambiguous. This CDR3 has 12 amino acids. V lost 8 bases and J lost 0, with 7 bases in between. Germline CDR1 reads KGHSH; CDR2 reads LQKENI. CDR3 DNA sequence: TGTGCCAGCCAGTCCCTGAACACTGAAGCTTTCTTT. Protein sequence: CASQSLNTEAFF.